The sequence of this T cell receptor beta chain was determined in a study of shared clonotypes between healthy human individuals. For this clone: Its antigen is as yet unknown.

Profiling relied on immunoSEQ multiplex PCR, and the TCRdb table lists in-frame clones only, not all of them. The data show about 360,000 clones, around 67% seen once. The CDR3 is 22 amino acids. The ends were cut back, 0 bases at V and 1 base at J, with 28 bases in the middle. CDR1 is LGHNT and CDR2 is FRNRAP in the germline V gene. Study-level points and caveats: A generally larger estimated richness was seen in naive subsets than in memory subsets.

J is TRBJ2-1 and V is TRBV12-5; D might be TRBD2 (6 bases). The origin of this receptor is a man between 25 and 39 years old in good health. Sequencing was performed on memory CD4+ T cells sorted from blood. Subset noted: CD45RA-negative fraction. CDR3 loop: CASGLVPLYLASVNPSYNEQFF. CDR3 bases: TGTGCTAGTGGTTTGGTCCCGCTTTACCTGGCTAGCGTAAACCCTTCCTACAATGAGCAGTTCTTC.